The clone carrying this T cell receptor (beta chain) came up once. Its antigen is not known. This sample was included in a study of cytomegalovirus exposure and HLA in healthy donors. Findings and caveats of the study: Both high specificity and high sensitivity reportedly marked the classifier's diagnosis of cytomegalovirus status.

CDR3 length equals 13 residues. In germline, CDR1 is MNHNS, CDR2 SASEGT. V was pared by 6 bases and J by 6 bases, with 14 bases between. The method was immunoSEQ multiplex PCR; TCRdb's version includes in-frame clones alone and lacks a portion of them. The sample includes hundreds of thousands of clones, around nine tenths of them seen just once. The receptor was derived from a woman aged 18-29 years in good health and CMV-seropositive. The rearrangement joins TRBV6-1 to TRBJ1-2; perhaps TRBD1 as D (5 bases). Specimen: PBMCs. The CDR3 DNA reads as TGTGCCAGCAGGGGCAGGGTTCTCGATGGCTACACCTTC. This gives the protein CASRGRVLDGYTF.